These 2 T cell receptor beta chains share one sample of origin, sequenced in a study of OX40 agonist ivuxolimab in advanced cancers. Measured with immunoSEQ multiplex PCR; TCRdb has only the in-frame clones, and not every one. The sample carries roughly 10,000 clones, roughly 81% recorded once. Sequencing used CD4+ or CD8+ T cells sorted from blood, obtained in a trial of the OX40 agonist ivuxolimab. Receptor source: an adult with an advanced solid tumor such as melanoma, head and neck, liver or kidney cancer.

The CDR3 loop is CAWGRPGGELFF. For the CDR3, the DNA is TGTGCCTGGGGGAGGCCAGGAGGGGAGCTGTTTTTT. The chain combines TRBV30 with TRBJ2-2, with D perhaps matching TRBD2 (6 bases). V was pared by 5 bases and J by 8 bases, with 12 bases between. Germline V gene data show CDR1 as GTSNPN and CDR2 as SVGIG (reference sequence). The CDR3 contains 12 residues.

The rearrangement uses TRBV9 and TRBJ1-2; D perhaps matches TRBD1 (6 bases). Trimming pared 3 bases from V and 0 bases from J, leaving 12 bases between. The length of the CDR3 is 15 residues. CDR1 and CDR2 (germline): SGDLS, YYNGEE. In nucleotides, the CDR3 is TGTGCCAGCAGCGGAGACAGGCGAACTAACTATGGCTACACCTTC. It specifies CASSGDRRTNYGYTF.